These 24 T cell receptor beta chains share one sample of origin, sequenced in a study of spatial heterogeneity in lung cancer. TCRdb used MiXCR to reprocess the 5' RACE reads, holding one entry per CDR3 protein. The table shows approximately 25,000 distinct CDR3 sequences, with 7% occurring only once. Time point reported: sample taken at primary tumor resection. The source material was PBMCs, sampled at surgery. All receptors derive from a male donor with early-stage non-small cell lung cancer.

Judged by abundance, this clonotype is medium-sized. The gene calls are TRBV20-1 and TRBJ2-7; 8 bases map to TRBD1. Germline V lookup: CDR1 DFQATT, CDR2 SNEGSKA (reference sequence). Trimming removed 0 bases from V and 4 bases from J; junction bases left unmatched: 8. There are 15 residues in the CDR3. The CDR3 sequence is CSARDAGTGPYEQYF. In DNA, the CDR3 is TGCAGTGCTAGAGACGCCGGGACAGGTCCGTACGAGCAGTACTTC.

There are many counts of this clonotype. The chain is built from TRBV2 and TRBJ2-1; the match to TRBD2 covers 13 bases. The V and J ends lost 7 bases and 7 bases, in that order; junction bases with no gene match: 10. The germline CDR1 and CDR2 sequences are SNHLY and FYNNEI. CDR3 length equals 16 residues. The CDR3 nucleotides read TGTGCCAGCAAGGGCCGGACTAGCGGGAGAATGAATGAGCAGTTCTTC. Protein: CASKGRTSGRMNEQFF.

In this sample, this clonotype turned up a few times. This chain links TRBV5-1 with TRBJ1-1; D call uncertain. This CDR3 has 13 residues. CDR1 and CDR2 from the germline V gene are SGHRS and YFSETQ. V was shortened by 2 bases and J by 0 bases, with 5 bases between the two germline ends. This CDR3 is CASSFWMNTEAFF. The CDR3 DNA is TGCGCCAGCAGCTTTTGGATGAACACTGAAGCTTTCTTT.

This clonotype was counted ten times or more. This rearrangement joins TRBV28 to TRBJ1-5; D is ambiguous. V was pared by 3 bases and J by 2 bases, with 8 bases between. The CDR3 spans 14 residues. Germline lookup yields CDR1 MDHEN and CDR2 SYDVKM. CDR3 sequence: CASSLPGGNQPQHF. In nucleotides, the CDR3 is TGTGCCAGCAGTTTGCCGGGAGGCAATCAGCCCCAGCATTTT.

This clonotype was recorded at least ten times. The chain is built from TRBV20-1 and TRBJ1-1; D is perhaps TRBD1 (6 bases). The V and J ends lost 3 bases and 1 base respectively, with 18 bases between them. The CDR3 consists of 16 residues. Germline V gene data show CDR1 as DFQATT and CDR2 as SNEGSKA (reference sequence). The DNA of the CDR3 is TGCAGTGCTAGTCGCAGGGGATCAATAAAGAACACTGAAGCTTTCTTT. This gives the protein CSASRRGSIKNTEAFF.

This clonotype is medium-sized in the sample. The rearrangement uses TRBV12-3 or TRBV12-4 and TRBJ2-2; no firm D call. V was shortened by 7 bases and J by 0 bases, with 15 bases between the two germline ends. This CDR3 spans 16 amino acids. The CDR3: CASTTSGVTNTGELFF. CDR3 bases: TGTGCCAGCACAACCTCCGGAGTGACGAACACCGGGGAGCTGTTTTTT.

This clonotype was seen a handful of times. The genes are TRBV28 and TRBJ2-5, with D possibly TRBD2 on 6 matching bases. Germline lookup yields CDR1 MDHEN and CDR2 SYDVKM. The V end lost 5 bases, the J end lost 2 bases, and 12 bases lay between the germline ends. CDR3 length: 14 residues. CDR3 nucleotide sequence: TGTGCCAGCAGTAGGGACTTGCCTCAAGAGACCCAGTACTTC. Protein sequence: CASSRDLPQETQYF. Complete variable domain (other parts from reference TRBV28 and TRBJ2-5): DVKVTQSSRYLVKRTGEKVFLECVQDMDHENMFWYRQDPGLGLRLIYFSYDVKMKEKGDIPEGYSVSREKKERFSLILESASTNQTSMYLCASSRDLPQETQYFGPGTRLLVL.

This clonotype was seen many times. V is TRBV4-1 and J is TRBJ1-2; no clear D gene. The CDR3 totals 16 residues. V lost 0 bases and J 4 bases, leaving 15 bases between the germline ends. Germline-derived CDR1 and CDR2 are MGHRA and YSYEKL. The CDR3 loop is CASSQDLRGGSYGYTF. The CDR3 nucleotides are TGCGCCAGCAGCCAAGATTTACGGGGAGGCAGCTATGGCTACACCTTC.

This clonotype was counted between two and nine times. The V call is TRBV7-8, the J call TRBJ1-1, with D maybe TRBD1 (6 bases). Germline V CDR1 and CDR2: SGHVS, FQNEAQ. The V end lost 5 bases, the J end lost 1 base, and 14 bases lay between the germline ends. The CDR3 loop spans 15 amino acids. The CDR3 region is CASSPWRTANTEAFF. CDR3 DNA: TGTGCCAGCAGCCCCTGGAGGACAGCGAACACTGAAGCTTTCTTT.

This clonotype was seen a handful of times. V and J are TRBV10-2 and TRBJ2-5, with no clear D. This CDR3 comprises 13 residues. The germline V and J ends were trimmed by 4 bases and 5 bases, with 11 bases remaining between them. Germline V lookup: CDR1 WSHSY, CDR2 SAAADI. The CDR3 region is CASSGVIGETQYF. In DNA, the CDR3 is TGCGCCAGCAGTGGTGTGATCGGGGAGACCCAGTACTTC.

The sample holds a few counts of this clonotype. This rearrangement joins TRBV4-1 to TRBJ2-5; D may be TRBD2 (6 bases). There are 14 residues in the CDR3. The germline V and J ends were trimmed by 5 bases and 5 bases, with 15 bases remaining between them. CDR1 is MGHRA, CDR2 YSYEKL, per germline. In DNA form, the CDR3 reads TGCGCCAGCAGCTCGTCTCTAGCGTCGGAGACCCAGTACTTC. This translates into CASSSSLASETQYF.

This clonotype showed up many times. V is TRBV28 and J is TRBJ2-7, with 7 bases that match TRBD2. This CDR3 region has 11 residues. V lost 11 bases to trimming and J lost 3 bases; unmatched junction nucleotides: 4. Germline loops: CDR1 MDHEN, CDR2 SYDVKM. In DNA, the CDR3 is TGTGCCGCGGGGGAGGACTACGAGCAGTACTTC. As protein: CAAGEDYEQYF.

This clonotype was recorded a few times. The chain uses TRBV5-5 and TRBJ1-1; the D gene is possibly TRBD1 (5 bases). V lost 4 bases to trimming and J lost 4 bases, with 23 bases between them. CDR3 length equals 17 residues. CDR1 is SGHKS and CDR2 is YYEKEE in the germline V gene (reference sequence). The CDR3 DNA sequence: TGTGCCAGCAGCCTCGCCTGGGAGGGATGGGGCAGCACTGAAGCTTTCTTT. Residues: CASSLAWEGWGSTEAFF. The entire variable domain, with the rest obtained from reference TRBV5-5 and TRBJ1-1, is as follows: DAGVTQSPTHLIKTRGQQVTLRCSPISGHKSVSWYQQVLGQGPQFIFQYYEKEERGRGNFPDRFSARQFPNYSSELNVNALLLGDSALYLCASSLAWEGWGSTEAFFGQGTRLTVV.

This clonotype was observed many times. V is TRBV6-2 or TRBV6-3 and J is TRBJ2-2, with 8 bases aligning to TRBD2. CDR1 MNHEY and CDR2 SVGEGT come from the germline V gene. J was trimmed by 5 bases and V by 4 bases; bases with no gene match: 12. This CDR3 is built from 17 residues. Here the CDR3 DNA reads TGTGCCAGCAGTTCCCTGAGAAGAGCGGGAGCTACCGGGGAGCTGTTTTTT. Translated: CASSSLRRAGATGELFF.

In its sample, this clonotype was seen a few times. V usage is TRBV5-1 and J usage is TRBJ2-2; TRBD1 matches 7 bases. The V gene's germline CDR1 is SGHRS and CDR2 YFSETQ. Trimming cost V 4 bases and J 6 bases; bases outside gene matches: 9. There are 15 residues in the CDR3. CDR3 coding DNA: TGCGCCAGCAGCCCGGAGGACAGGTGGCCCGGGGAGCTGTTTTTT. The encoded protein is CASSPEDRWPGELFF. Looking up the rest from reference TRBV5-1 and TRBJ2-2 gives the full variable domain: KAGVTQTPRYLIKTRGQQVTLSCSPISGHRSVSWYQQTPGQGLQFLFEYFSETQRNKGNFPGRFSGRQFSNSRSEMNVSTLELGDSALYLCASSPEDRWPGELFFGEGSRLTVL.

Relative to its sample, this clonotype is medium-sized. The rearrangement links TRBV27 to TRBJ1-4; D remains ambiguous. The CDR3 length is 14 residues. Germline CDR1 reads MNHEY; CDR2 reads SMNVEV (reference sequence). The V and J ends lost 6 bases and 8 bases respectively, with 16 bases between them. The CDR3 region is CASSRRDISEKLFF. The CDR3 DNA reads as TGTGCCAGCAGCCGACGGGATATCTCAGAAAAACTGTTTTTT.

This chain links TRBV2 with TRBJ1-6; TRBD1 matches 9 bases. In germline, CDR1 is SNHLY, CDR2 FYNNEI. The CDR3 is 15 amino acids. With V trimmed by 5 bases and J by 7 bases, 6 bases remained unmatched. The CDR3 protein is CASSTWDRANSPLHF. CDR3 in DNA: TGTGCCAGCAGTACGTGGGACAGGGCGAATTCACCCCTCCACTTT.

In this sample, this clonotype is medium-sized. The CDR3 DNA reads as TGCAGCGTTGAACGGGCAGATACGCAGTATTTT. Its translation: CSVERADTQYF. The chain joins TRBV29-1 to TRBJ2-3; no clear D. In germline, CDR1 is SQVTM, CDR2 ANQGSEA. This CDR3 spans 11 amino acids. With 2 bases removed from V and 4 bases from J, the gap between germline ends came to 4 bases.

The table lists this clonotype with a few counts. The rearrangement joins TRBV14 to TRBJ2-6; D is undetermined. CDR1 is SGHDN, CDR2 FVKESK, per germline. The CDR3 spans 17 residues. Trimming left V 4 bases short and J 3 bases short, with 16 bases between. CDR3 sequence (DNA): TGTGCCAGCAGCCCGACCGGGCCAAGGTTTGGGGCCAACGTCCTGACTTTC. This encodes CASSPTGPRFGANVLTF.

This clonotype was found a few times. This chain links TRBV5-1 with TRBJ2-7, with D possibly matching TRBD1 (6 bases). Germline-derived CDR1 and CDR2 are SGHRS and YFSETQ. Trimming pared 4 bases from V and 5 bases from J, leaving 16 bases between. This CDR3 region has 14 residues. The CDR3 DNA follows: TGCGCCAGCAGCGGGGGACAACTCGGGAACGAGCAGTACTTC. This translates into CASSGGQLGNEQYF.

This clonotype was seen ten or more times. CDR3 sequence reads: CASSHSTGGPNEQFF. The CDR3 bases are TGTGCCAGCAGCCACTCAACGGGAGGGCCTAATGAGCAGTTCTTC. This chain links TRBV7-9 with TRBJ2-1; TRBD2 aligns across 8 bases. Germline loops: CDR1 SEHNR, CDR2 FQNEAQ (reference sequence). CDR3 length: 15 amino acids. Germline trimming cut 5 bases from V and 7 bases from J; bases unmatched to any gene: 10. Full variable domain (rest looked up from reference TRBV7-9 and TRBJ2-1): DTGVSQNPRHKITKRGQNVTFRCDPISEHNRLYWYRQTLGQGPEFLTYFQNEAQLEKSRLLSDRFSAERPKGSFSTLEIQRTEQGDSAMYLCASSHSTGGPNEQFFGPGTRLTVL.

This clonotype has a count of ten or more. The chain employs TRBV20-1 and TRBJ2-3, with 11 nucleotides matching TRBD1. CDR1 and CDR2 (germline): DFQATT, SNEGSKA (reference sequence). The CDR3 spans 16 residues. V dropped 6 bases and J dropped 0; count of bases not matched to a gene: 8. The CDR3 is CSARTGGPSSTDTQYF. The DNA of the CDR3 is TGCAGTGCCAGGACAGGGGGCCCCTCTAGCACAGATACGCAGTATTTT.

The chain is built from TRBV9 and TRBJ1-6; 8 bases fit TRBD1. This CDR3 is built from 14 residues. The trim removed 3 bases at V and 8 bases at J, leaving 4 bases unmatched. CDR1 and CDR2 from the germline V gene are SGDLS and YYNGEE. The CDR3 coding sequence is TGTGCCAGCAGCGCAAGGACAGGGCATTCACCCCTCCACTTT. Its translation is CASSARTGHSPLHF.

In its sample, this clonotype was seen a few times. The J gene is TRBJ2-5, the V gene TRBV4-3, with 8 bases identical to TRBD2. CDR1 is LGHNA, CDR2 YSLEER, per germline. The V gene end was trimmed by 0 bases and the J gene end by 2 bases; junction bases not matched to a gene: 8. CDR3 length equals 17 residues. DNA for the CDR3: TGCGCCAGCAGCCAAGAAGGAGTTAGCGGGAAACAAGAGACCCAGTACTTC. Translating gives CASSQEGVSGKQETQYF.